One sample yielded the 19 T cell receptor beta chains listed below, sequenced in a study of control samples from healthy donors and cancer patients. Clones were sequenced by immunoSEQ multiplex PCR, and TCRdb holds only the in-frame ones, with some missing. The data contain 90,000 to 100,000 clones, almost 85% of them singletons. Sequencing was carried out using blood. These receptors were taken from a man aged 55 to 70 in good health.

This chain uses TRBV7-9 with TRBJ1-1; D might be TRBD1 (6 bases). The CDR3 extends over 15 amino acids. The V end lost 3 bases, the J end lost 3 bases, and 14 bases lay between the germline ends. CDR1 is SEHNR, CDR2 FQNEAQ, per germline (reference sequence). The CDR3 DNA follows: TGTGCCAGCAGCTTCGGACAGATCGAGCACACTGAAGCTTTCTTT. It codes for CASSFGQIEHTEAFF.

The chain has TRBV18 and TRBJ2-6; 11 bases line up with TRBD2. CDR1 is KGHSH and CDR2 is LQKENI in the germline V gene. The CDR3 spans 19 residues. V dropped 3 bases and J dropped 4; count of bases not matched to a gene: 11. The CDR3, as DNA: TGTGCCAGCTCACCCAGACTAGCGGGGCCAGATCCGGGGGCCAACGTCCTGACTTTC. Amino acids: CASSPRLAGPDPGANVLTF.

The count of this clone is one. The V and J genes are TRBV28 and TRBJ2-5; 8 nucleotides match TRBD1. Germline trimming cut 6 bases from V and 5 bases from J; bases unmatched to any gene: 14. CDR3 length: 16 residues. Germline loops: CDR1 MDHEN, CDR2 SYDVKM. CDR3 bases: TGTGCCAGCAGCTCCTGGACAGGGACGGGGTCGGAGACCCAGTACTTC. Its protein product is CASSSWTGTGSETQYF.

The chain combines TRBV3-1 (or the pseudogene TRBV3-2) with TRBJ2-3, with D maybe TRBD1 (5 bases). Germline V CDR1 and CDR2: LGHDT, YNNKEL (reference sequence). Trimming pared 4 bases from V and 1 base from J, leaving 15 bases between. This CDR3 has 16 residues. CDR3 amino acids: CASSPPTVLGTDTQYF. The CDR3 DNA reads as TGTGCCAGCAGCCCCCCGACAGTTCTCGGCACAGATACGCAGTATTTT.

The V call is TRBV10-3, the J call TRBJ1-5; possibly TRBD1 for D (5 bases). The CDR3 is 15 amino acids. V lost 4 bases and J 3 bases, leaving 13 bases between the germline ends. Germline lookup yields CDR1 ENHRY and CDR2 SYGVKD. This CDR3 reads CAISAGDTSNQPQHF. CDR3 DNA sequence: TGTGCCATCAGTGCGGGGGATACCTCCAATCAGCCCCAGCATTTT.

V and J are TRBV6-5 and TRBJ2-7; D may be TRBD2 (5 bases). V gave up 6 bases and J gave up 1 base, with 10 bases separating them. The CDR3 sequence is 13 residues long. CDR1 and CDR2 (germline): MNHEY, SVGAGI. CDR3 DNA: TGTGCCAGCAGCCGAGCGGAATCCTACGAGCAGTACTTC. This encodes CASSRAESYEQYF.

The chain carries TRBV6-1 and TRBJ1-5; a weak D match, TRBD1 (6 bases). CDR1 and CDR2 (germline): MNHNS, SASEGT. V shed 2 bases and J shed 1 base, with 9 bases lying between them. The CDR3 consists of 15 residues. In nucleotides, the CDR3 is TGTGCCAGCAGTGAAACAGGGTTAAGCAATCAGCCCCAGCATTTT. Its translation: CASSETGLSNQPQHF.

This chain uses TRBV6-2 or TRBV6-3 with TRBJ1-5; no firm D call. Looked up from germline, CDR1 is MNHEY and CDR2 is SVGEGT. This CDR3 region has 13 residues. V was trimmed by 4 bases and J by 7 bases, leaving 11 bases between them. The CDR3 DNA reads as TGTGCCAGCAGTTCCCGGGTTCGGCAGCCCCAGCATTTT. It translates to CASSSRVRQPQHF.

The chain employs TRBV7-7 and TRBJ2-5, with 12 positions matching TRBD2. CDR1 SSHAT and CDR2 FNYEAQ come from the germline V gene (reference sequence). The CDR3 consists of 17 residues. V shed 5 bases and J 2 bases; nucleotides not matched to a gene: 9. The CDR3 spells CASSLELAGGRQETQYF. The CDR3 nucleotides are TGTGCCAGCAGCCTGGAGCTAGCGGGGGGGCGGCAAGAGACCCAGTACTTC.

On this clone itself: One junction end does not reproduce the germline sequence, and a read error may be involved. The chain carries TRBV25-1 and TRBJ2-5; TRBD2 might be the D (6 bases). The CDR3 length is 17 residues. Germline CDR1 and CDR2: MGHDK and SYGVNS. CDR3 sequence reads: CASSEYNSPRGQETQYF. In DNA form, the CDR3 reads TGTGCCAGCAGCGAATATAACAGCCCCCGGGGGCAAGAGACCCAGTACTTC.

The chain couples TRBV5-1 to TRBJ2-5; 10 positions agree with TRBD1. CDR3 length equals 13 residues. CDR1 SGHRS and CDR2 YFSETQ come from the germline V gene. V shed 8 bases, J shed 5 bases, and the junction held 6 bases outside the gene matches. CDR3: CASGTGARETQYF. In DNA, the CDR3 is TGCGCCAGTGGGACAGGGGCCCGGGAGACCCAGTACTTC.

V gene TRBV6-1 combines with J gene TRBJ1-4; D is ambiguous. Deletions cut 2 bases from V and 5 bases from J, with 6 bases between. Germline V lookup: CDR1 MNHNS, CDR2 SASEGT. The CDR3 runs to 13 residues. DNA of the CDR3: TGTGCCAGCAGTGAAACGGAAAATGAAAAACTGTTTTTT. This encodes CASSETENEKLFF.

The rearrangement links TRBV15 to TRBJ2-1, with 11 positions matching TRBD2. The junction had 1 base not matched to a gene; V was cut back by 1 base and J by 5 bases. The CDR3 is 15 residues long. Germline values: CDR1 LNHNV, CDR2 YYDKDF (reference sequence). In DNA form, the CDR3 reads TGTGCCACCAGCAGAGCACTAGCGGGGGACAATGAGCAGTTCTTC. Translation gives CATSRALAGDNEQFF.

The chain recombines TRBV18 with TRBJ1-2; TRBD1 is a possible D gene (5 bases). Trimming took 3 bases from V and 4 from J, leaving 21 bases between them. This CDR3 has 17 amino acids. Germline-derived CDR1 and CDR2 are KGHSH and LQKENI. The CDR3, as DNA: TGTGCCAGCTCACCCCTTAAGGGGTCACCGTCCATCTATGGCTACACCTTC. This encodes CASSPLKGSPSIYGYTF.

This rearrangement joins TRBV19 to TRBJ1-4; TRBD1 is a possible D gene (6 bases). The CDR3 sequence is 18 residues long. Trimming pared 1 base from V and 8 bases from J, leaving 23 bases between. The germline V gene encodes CDR1 LNHDA and CDR2 SQIVND (reference sequence). CDR3 DNA: TGTGCCAGTAGTATAGGGTGGGTATCGGGACACGAAATGGAAAAACTGTTTTTT. Translation: CASSIGWVSGHEMEKLFF.

The V gene is TRBV18, the J gene TRBJ1-2; 7 nucleotides line up with TRBD1. V lost 3 bases, J lost 4 bases, and 8 bases stayed unmatched. This CDR3 region has 15 residues. The germline V gene encodes CDR1 KGHSH and CDR2 LQKENI. The CDR3: CASSPRDRDFYGYTF. CDR3 DNA: TGTGCCAGCTCACCCCGCGACAGGGATTTCTATGGCTACACCTTC.

This clone has more than one count but fewer than ten. J is TRBJ2-5 and V is TRBV7-3, with a weak D call TRBD2 (6 bases). The CDR3 runs 15 residues. The V end lost 5 bases, the J end lost 2 bases, and 15 bases lay between the germline ends. In germline, CDR1 is SGHTA, CDR2 FQGTGA. CDR3 coding DNA: TGTGCCAGCAGCCCAGGGTTGGCGGGGCAAGAGACCCAGTACTTC. The encoded protein is CASSPGLAGQETQYF.

The sample holds a few counts of this clone. V is TRBV19 and J is TRBJ1-2; D might be TRBD1 (6 bases). Trimming stripped 3 bases from V and 5 bases from J, with 19 bases between. This CDR3 is built from 16 residues. The germline CDR1 and CDR2 sequences are LNHDA and SQIVND (reference sequence). CDR3 loop: CASSMGHRVWGYGYTF. CDR3 nucleotide sequence: TGTGCCAGTAGTATGGGCCACAGGGTCTGGGGTTATGGCTACACCTTC.

In this sample, this clone turned up a few times. This chain connects TRBV5-1 to TRBJ1-5; 7 nucleotides agree with TRBD1. V shed 2 bases and J 7 bases; nucleotides not matched to a gene: 6. Germline V gene sequence: CDR1 SGHRS, CDR2 YFSETQ. The CDR3 sequence is 14 residues long. This CDR3 reads CASSLGQGGQPQHF. As DNA, the CDR3 is TGCGCCAGCAGCTTAGGGCAGGGGGGGCAGCCCCAGCATTTT.